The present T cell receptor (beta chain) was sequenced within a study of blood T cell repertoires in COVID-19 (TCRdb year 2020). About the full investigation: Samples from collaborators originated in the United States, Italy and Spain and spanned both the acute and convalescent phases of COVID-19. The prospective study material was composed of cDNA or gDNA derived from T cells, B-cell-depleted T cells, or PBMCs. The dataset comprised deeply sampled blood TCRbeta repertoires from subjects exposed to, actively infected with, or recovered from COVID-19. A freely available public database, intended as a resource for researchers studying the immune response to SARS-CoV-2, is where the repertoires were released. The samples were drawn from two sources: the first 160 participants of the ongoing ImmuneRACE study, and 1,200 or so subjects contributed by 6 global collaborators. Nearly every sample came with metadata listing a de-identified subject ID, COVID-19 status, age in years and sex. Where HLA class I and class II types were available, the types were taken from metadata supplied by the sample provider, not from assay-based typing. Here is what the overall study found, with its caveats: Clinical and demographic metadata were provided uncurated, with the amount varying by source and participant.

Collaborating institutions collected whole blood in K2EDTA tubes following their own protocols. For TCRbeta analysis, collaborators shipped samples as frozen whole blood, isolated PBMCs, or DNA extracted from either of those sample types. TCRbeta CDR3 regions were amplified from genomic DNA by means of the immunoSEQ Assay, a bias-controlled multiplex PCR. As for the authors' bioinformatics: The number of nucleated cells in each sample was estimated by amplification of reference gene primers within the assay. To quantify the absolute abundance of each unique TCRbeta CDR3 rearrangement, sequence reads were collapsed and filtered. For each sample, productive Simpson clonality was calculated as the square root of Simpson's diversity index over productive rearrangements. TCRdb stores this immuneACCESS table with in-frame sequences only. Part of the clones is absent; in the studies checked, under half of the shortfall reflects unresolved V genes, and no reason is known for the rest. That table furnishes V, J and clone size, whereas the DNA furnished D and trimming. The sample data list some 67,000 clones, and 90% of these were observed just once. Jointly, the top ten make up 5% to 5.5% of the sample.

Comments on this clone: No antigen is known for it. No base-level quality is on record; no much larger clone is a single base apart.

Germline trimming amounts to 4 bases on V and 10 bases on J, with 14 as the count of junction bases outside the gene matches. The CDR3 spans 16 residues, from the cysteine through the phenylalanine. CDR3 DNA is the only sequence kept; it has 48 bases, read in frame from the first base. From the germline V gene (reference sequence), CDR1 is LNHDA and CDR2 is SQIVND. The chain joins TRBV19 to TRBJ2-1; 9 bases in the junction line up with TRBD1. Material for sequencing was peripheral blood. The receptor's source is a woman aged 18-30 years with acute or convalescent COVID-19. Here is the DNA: TGTGCCAGTAGTACTACAGGGGGCGAAGGAACGAACGAGCAGTTCTTC. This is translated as CASSTTGGEGTNEQFF.